One and the same sample provided the 23 T cell receptor beta chains below, sequenced in a study of blood T cells in healthy people across ages. Alongside a J-beta primer mix, a sample-barcoded 5' primer served in a second PCR lasting about 6 to 12 cycles. TCRdb redid the calling of the 5' RACE reads with MiXCR, one entry per CDR3 protein. The data contain over 550,000 distinct CDR3 sequences, approximately 30% of them singletons. Sequencing was done on a sample of blood. Receptors originate from an elderly woman in good health.

This clonotype was found many times. This chain connects TRBV4-2 to TRBJ1-2, with 12 bases lining up with TRBD1. V gave up 0 bases and J gave up 4 bases; unmatched junction bases: 6. CDR1 LGHNA and CDR2 YNFKEQ come from the germline V gene. The CDR3 contains 17 residues. The CDR3 DNA sequence: TGTGCCAGCAGCCAAGACGTGGGACAGGGGGCATCCTATGGCTACACCTTC. It is translated as CASSQDVGQGASYGYTF.

As concerns this clonotype: No conserved phenylalanine or tryptophan ends this CDR3, so it is likely a read error. The J gene is TRBJ2-2, the V gene TRBV19; no firm D call. Germline CDR1 reads LNHDA; CDR2 reads SQIVND (reference sequence). The CDR3 is 15 amino acids. Trimming shortened V by 5 bases and J by 3 bases, and 13 bases separated the two germline ends. CDR3 region: CASSAALVDTGELFL. In DNA form, the CDR3 reads TGTGCCAGTAGTGCCGCCTTGGTTGACACCGGGGAGCTGTTTTTG.

In this sample, this clonotype turned up a few times. The junction differs from germline at one of its ends, possibly a read error. The chain recombines TRBV7-9 with TRBJ2-3; D gene unclear. CDR1 and CDR2 (germline): SEHNR, FQNEAQ (reference sequence). The CDR3 runs to 11 residues. Here the CDR3 reads CSSSFGDTQYF. DNA for the CDR3: TGTTCCAGCAGCTTTGGGGATACGCAGTATTTT.

This clonotype was detected many times. The chain's CDR3 is CAWSGALGLYEQYF. The CDR3 region has the DNA TGTGCCTGGAGTGGAGCCCTGGGGCTCTACGAGCAGTACTTC. The J gene is TRBJ2-7, the V gene TRBV30; TRBD1 might be the D (5 bases). The CDR3 covers 14 residues. CDR1 GTSNPN and CDR2 SVGIG come from the germline V gene (reference sequence). V was trimmed by 1 base and J by 3 bases, leaving 13 bases between them.

Ten or more counts support this clonotype. The V and J genes are TRBV6-5 and TRBJ1-6; the match to TRBD1 covers 10 bases. This CDR3 region has 17 residues. The V gene's germline CDR1 is MNHEY and CDR2 SVGAGI. Unmatched junction bases numbered 12, after V lost 4 bases and J lost 9 bases. CDR3 sequence (DNA): TGTGCCAGCAGTTCCCCAGACAGGGGGCGATTTGTTTCACCCCTCCACTTT. Its translation: CASSSPDRGRFVSPLHF.

This clonotype was counted between two and nine times. This chain joins TRBV20-1 and TRBJ1-1; TRBD1 might be the D (5 bases). The CDR3 runs 14 residues. The V and J ends lost 6 bases and 3 bases respectively, with 17 bases between them. Germline CDR1 is DFQATT and CDR2 is SNEGSKA (reference sequence). The DNA for the CDR3 is TGCAGTGCCGAGGAGTGGGGGAGGGACACTGAAGCTTTCTTT. Residues: CSAEEWGRDTEAFF.

About this clonotype itself: A single base separates this from a much larger clone, so it may be a read error. This rearrangement joins TRBV7-8 to TRBJ1-2; 9 bases align to TRBD1. With V trimmed by 5 bases and J by 13 bases, 8 bases remained unmatched. The CDR3 is 12 amino acids. Germline CDR1 is SGHVS and CDR2 is FQNEAQ. CDR3 loop: CASSLRTGAITF. Here the CDR3 DNA reads TGTGCCAGCAGCCTCAGGACAGGGGCGATCACCTTC.

This clonotype was seen once. Germline and junction disagree at one end, which may indicate a read error. This chain connects TRBV7-6 to TRBJ1-6; TRBD1 matches 10 bases. The CDR3 is 14 residues long. CDR1 and CDR2 from the germline V gene are SGHVS and FNYEAQ. CDR3 residues: CASNLGQGDSPLHF. CDR3 bases: TGTGCCAGCAACTTAGGACAGGGGGATTCACCCCTCCACTTT.

At least ten counts were recorded for this clonotype. This chain joins TRBV5-1 and TRBJ2-5; D gene unclear. Germline CDR1 and CDR2: SGHRS and YFSETQ. Between the trimmed V and J ends, which lost 0 bases and 2 bases, there was a span of 8 bases. CDR3 length: 14 residues. CDR3 loop: CASSLGRIQETQYF. CDR3 nucleotides: TGCGCCAGCAGCTTGGGTAGAATTCAAGAGACCCAGTACTTC.

The J gene is TRBJ1-1, the V gene TRBV28; D unresolved. Per germline, CDR1 MDHEN and CDR2 SYDVKM. The ends were cut back, 5 bases at V and 0 bases at J, with 7 bases in the middle. The CDR3 consists of 13 residues. In nucleotides, the CDR3 is TGTGCCAGCAGTCCTCAGATGAACACTGAAGCTTTCTTT. Protein product: CASSPQMNTEAFF.

This clonotype appeared many times. The V call is TRBV13, the J call TRBJ2-5; possibly TRBD2 for D (5 bases). The CDR3 contains 15 residues. CDR1 is PRHDT and CDR2 is FYEKMQ in the germline V gene (reference sequence). Between the trimmed V and J ends, which lost 7 bases and 5 bases, there was a span of 20 bases. Here the CDR3 DNA reads TGTGCCAGCACCCTAAAGAGGGTAGCGCGGGAGACCCAGTACTTC. This sequence encodes CASTLKRVARETQYF.

The V call is TRBV7-2, the J call TRBJ2-2, with 13 bases aligning to TRBD2. The junction had 7 bases not matched to a gene; V was cut back by 5 bases and J by 7 bases. Germline values: CDR1 SGHTA, CDR2 FQGNSA. The CDR3 contains 16 residues. CDR3 bases: TGTGCCAGCAGCCTTGGACTAGCGGGGGTTGACGGGGAGCTGTTTTTT. Amino acid sequence: CASSLGLAGVDGELFF.

A note on this clonotype: The junction departs from germline at one end; a sequencing error may be responsible. The V gene is TRBV10-3, the J gene TRBJ2-3, with unresolved D. The CDR3 loop spans 16 amino acids. The germline gives CDR1 ENHRY, CDR2 SYGVKD. CDR3 DNA: TGTGTCATCTCCCATGGACGGTCCTCTAGCACAGATACGCAGTATTTT. Protein: CVISHGRSSSTDTQYF.

The V and J genes are TRBV23-1 and TRBJ2-7; 10 bases match TRBD1. TRBV23-1 is designated an ORF whose function remains uncertain. This CDR3 has 17 amino acids. V lost 3 bases and J lost 0; bases outside the gene matches: 8. DNA of the CDR3: TGCGCCAGCAGTCAGTTCCCGGGACAGGGGAGCTCCTACGAGCAGTACTTC. Translation gives CASSQFPGQGSSYEQYF.

The chain links TRBV30 to TRBJ1-1; D remains ambiguous. The CDR3 is 12 residues long. Germline V gene data show CDR1 as GTSNPN and CDR2 as SVGIG (reference sequence). Trimming shortened V by 4 bases and J by 1 base, and 7 bases separated the two germline ends. CDR3 sequence reads: CAWKEENTEAFF. The CDR3, as DNA: TGTGCCTGGAAGGAGGAGAACACTGAAGCTTTCTTT.

V usage is TRBV6-2 or TRBV6-3 and J usage is TRBJ1-2; 7 bases match TRBD1. V was clipped by 7 bases and J by 4 bases; unmatched bases: 6. This CDR3 is 13 amino acids long. CDR1 and CDR2 (germline): MNHEY, SVGEGT. CDR3 bases: TGTGCCAGCAACTTACAGGGGAGCTATGGCTACACCTTC. It codes for CASNLQGSYGYTF.

The V and J genes are TRBV27 and TRBJ2-7, with 15 nucleotides matching TRBD2. Germline-derived CDR1 and CDR2 are MNHEY and SMNVEV (reference sequence). The CDR3 has 19 residues. Trimming at V came to 6 bases and at J to 7 bases, leaving 19 bases not matched to a gene. CDR3 sequence (DNA): TGTGCCAGCAGCCTGAGCGCCGGGACTAGCGGGGGGCTGTACGATGAGCAGTACTTC. Protein product: CASSLSAGTSGGLYDEQYF.

This clonotype was observed a few times. The chain joins TRBV5-1 to TRBJ2-5; 7 bases are a match to TRBD1. The CDR3 consists of 15 residues. Per the germline V gene, CDR1 is SGHRS and CDR2 is YFSETQ. The trim removed 0 bases at V and 1 base at J, leaving 3 bases unmatched. The CDR3 bases are TGCGCCAGCAGCTTGGGCCCAGGGGGCCAAGAGACCCAGTACTTC. It specifies CASSLGPGGQETQYF.

This chain connects TRBV5-5 to TRBJ2-1; D gene unclear. Per germline, CDR1 SGHKS and CDR2 YYEKEE (reference sequence). This CDR3 region has 13 residues. V was pared by 0 bases and J by 13 bases, with 14 bases between. The CDR3 is CASSLADQETQFF. The CDR3 DNA reads as TGTGCCAGCAGCTTGGCGGACCAAGAGACCCAGTTCTTC.

Details on this clonotype: A single base separates this from a much larger clone, so it may be a read error. This sequence joins TRBV7-9 and TRBJ2-1; 12 bases agree with TRBD2. The trim removed 8 bases at V and 7 bases at J, leaving 12 bases unmatched. Germline lookup yields CDR1 SEHNR and CDR2 FQNEAQ (reference sequence). CDR3 length: 16 amino acids. CDR3 DNA sequence: TGTGCCAGCGGCTCGCCCCTAGCGGGGGGGCCAAATGAGCAGTTCTTC. Translated, it gives CASGSPLAGGPNEQFF.

In this sample, this clonotype turned up many times. The V call is TRBV6-2 or TRBV6-3, the J call TRBJ2-7, with 9 positions matching TRBD1. Germline values: CDR1 MNHEY, CDR2 SVGEGT. The CDR3 totals 15 residues. The J segment lost 2 bases and the V segment lost 1 base, leaving 3 bases of the junction unmatched. The CDR3 region has the DNA TGTGCCAGCAGTTACTACGGGACAGGGACCTACGAGCAGTACTTC. This gives the protein CASSYYGTGTYEQYF.

This clonotype was detected a few times. The chain employs TRBV18 and TRBJ2-5; perhaps TRBD2 as D (7 bases). Per germline, CDR1 KGHSH and CDR2 LQKENI. Deletions cut 0 bases from V and 2 bases from J, with 13 bases between. There are 16 residues in the CDR3. Here the CDR3 DNA reads TGTGCCAGCTCACCACCGAGGGGGGGCCGGCAAGAGACCCAGTACTTC. This codes for CASSPPRGGRQETQYF.

In nucleotides, the CDR3 is TGCGCCAGCAGCGTAACGACAGGACCCTCCTACGAGCAGTACTTC. Translating it yields CASSVTTGPSYEQYF. This chain uses TRBV4-1 with TRBJ2-7; possibly TRBD1 for D (6 bases). Deletions cut 5 bases from V and 0 bases from J, with 14 bases between. The germline gives CDR1 MGHRA, CDR2 YSYEKL. The CDR3 totals 15 residues.